Listed here are 21 T cell receptor beta chains from one sample, sequenced in a study of T cells expressing NK-cell markers. Reanalyzing the 5' RACE reads, TCRdb keeps one entry per CDR3 protein, without DNA. Its clone listing holds fewer than 300,000 distinct CDR3 sequences. Sequencing was performed on blood T cells: a sorted CD56 or NKG2C T cell subset, CD4+ or CD8+ T cells, or bulk PBMC T cells (not recorded which). These receptor sequences come from a woman between 18 and 75 years old in good health.

The chain has TRBV10-3 and TRBJ1-2. The length of the CDR3 is 11 residues. Germline loops: CDR1 ENHRY, CDR2 SYGVKD. The CDR3: CAISAGYGYTF.

The CDR3 is CASRLSGVPQYF. The chain joins TRBV2 to TRBJ2-3; TCRdb picks TRBD2, but there is no DNA to check that call. This CDR3 spans 12 amino acids. Germline V gene sequence: CDR1 SNHLY, CDR2 FYNNEI.

V usage is TRBV7-6 and J usage is TRBJ2-7; TCRdb's D call of TRBD2 is untestable without DNA. This CDR3 spans 15 amino acids. Germline CDR1 is SGHVS and CDR2 is FNYEAQ. CDR3 sequence: CASSLVGLAGDEQYF.

V usage is TRBV5-1 and J usage is TRBJ2-3; the TCRdb D gene call, TRBD1, has no DNA to confirm it. CDR1 is SGHRS, CDR2 YFSETQ, per germline. The CDR3 spans 14 residues. CDR3 amino acids: CASSTRQFTDTQYF.

V and J are TRBV18 and TRBJ1-5; TCRdb gives TRBD1 as the D gene, but with no DNA this cannot be confirmed. The germline CDR1 and CDR2 sequences are KGHSH and LQKENI. The CDR3 has 16 residues. CDR3 amino acids: CASSPDTGGINQPQHF.

This chain uses TRBV6-1 with TRBJ1-1; TCRdb gives TRBD1 as the D gene, but with no DNA this cannot be confirmed. The CDR3 runs 16 residues. Germline-derived CDR1 and CDR2 are MNHNS and SASEGT. CDR3 region: CASSNGGTVANTEAFF.

This chain joins TRBV7-9 and TRBJ1-4; TCRdb outputs TRBD1, but without DNA this stays unchecked. Per the germline V gene, CDR1 is SEHNR and CDR2 is FQNEAQ (reference sequence). The CDR3 covers 12 residues. The CDR3 protein is CASSLIQQGLFF.

The chain carries TRBV7-2 and TRBJ2-7. Germline V gene sequence: CDR1 SGHTA, CDR2 FQGNSA. The CDR3 has 13 amino acids. This chain's CDR3 is CASSADNSYEQYF.

The chain has TRBV10-1 and TRBJ2-6. Germline loops: CDR1 WNHNN, CDR2 SYGVQD (reference sequence). The CDR3 extends over 13 amino acids. The CDR3 sequence: CATQFAGANVLTF.

V usage is TRBV12-3 or TRBV12-4 and J usage is TRBJ1-5. This CDR3 is built from 15 residues. CDR3 region: CASSLRTASNQPQHF.

The chain joins TRBV9 to TRBJ2-3. Germline V gene lookup returns CDR1 SGDLS and CDR2 YYNGEE. This CDR3 is 13 amino acids long. The CDR3 protein is CASSVEAGNTQYF.

J is TRBJ2-3 and V is TRBV4-3; lacking DNA, the TRBD2 call made by TCRdb goes unchecked. Germline values: CDR1 LGHNA, CDR2 YSLEER. The CDR3 has 19 residues. This CDR3 is CASSQVALAGSTTVNTQYF.

CDR3: CAWSDYREQFF. The chain joins TRBV30 to TRBJ2-1. Germline V gives CDR1 GTSNPN, CDR2 SVGIG (reference sequence). CDR3 size: 11 residues. Variable domain in full (rest from reference TRBV30 and TRBJ2-1): SQTIHQWPATLVQPVGSPLSLECTVEGTSNPNLYWYRQAAGRGLQLLFYSVGIGQISSEVPQNLSASRPQDRQFILSSKKLLLSDSGFYLCAWSDYREQFFGPGTRLTVL.

The chain is built from TRBV7-8 and TRBJ2-1; with no DNA, the TCRdb D assignment of TRBD2 cannot be verified. The CDR3 is 18 residues long. The V gene's germline CDR1 is SGHVS and CDR2 FQNEAQ. CDR3 residues: CASRPGLAVPSSYNEQFF.

This chain uses TRBV18 with TRBJ2-7; absent DNA, TCRdb's TRBD1 call cannot be checked. The germline V gene encodes CDR1 KGHSH and CDR2 LQKENI. The CDR3 is made up of 14 amino acids. The CDR3 here is CASSRRTGDYEQYF.

The chain carries TRBV12-3 or TRBV12-4 and TRBJ2-7. This CDR3 comprises 13 residues. The CDR3 reads CASSLAGTYEQYF.

The chain links TRBV20-1 to TRBJ1-1; with no DNA, the TCRdb D assignment of TRBD1 cannot be verified. The CDR3 spans 13 residues. Germline V CDR1 and CDR2: DFQATT, SNEGSKA (reference sequence). CDR3: CSARRQGSGEAFF.

The chain couples TRBV12-3 or TRBV12-4 to TRBJ2-4. CDR3 size: 15 residues. The CDR3 sequence: CASSSDGLAKNIQYF.

The chain joins TRBV7-9 to TRBJ1-2. The CDR3 runs to 12 residues. In germline, CDR1 is SEHNR, CDR2 FQNEAQ (reference sequence). The CDR3 protein is CASSLVDYGYTF.

This chain connects TRBV6-1 to TRBJ2-2; TCRdb picks TRBD1, but there is no DNA to check that call. Germline loops: CDR1 MNHNS, CDR2 SASEGT. The CDR3 consists of 18 residues. The CDR3: CASSDRTGGKEFRGELFF.

J is TRBJ2-4 and V is TRBV20-1; TCRdb reports TRBD1, a call that lacks DNA to check it against. The germline V gene encodes CDR1 DFQATT and CDR2 SNEGSKA (reference sequence). The CDR3 is made up of 17 amino acids. This CDR3 reads CSASRGRGAGAKNIQYF.